The 20 T cell receptor beta chains given below trace back to one sample, sequenced in a study of control samples from healthy donors and cancer patients. Measured with immunoSEQ multiplex PCR; TCRdb has only the in-frame clones, and not every one. Counted here are 150,000 to 200,000 clones, 80% to 95% occurring once; the ten biggest clones make up 0.68%. The sequenced sample consisted of blood. The origin of the receptors is a woman in her thirties in good health.

V usage is TRBV10-2 and J usage is TRBJ2-3, with 8 nucleotides matching TRBD2. With 4 bases clipped from V and 3 bases from J, the junction kept 6 bases outside the gene matches. The germline V gene has CDR1 WSHSY and CDR2 SAAADI. This CDR3 is built from 15 residues. The CDR3 coding sequence is TGCGCCAGCAGTGGTGGAGTAGCGGGAACAGATACGCAGTATTTT. The encoded protein is CASSGGVAGTDTQYF.

Of note for this clone: Additional DNA sequences in this sample encode the identical CDR3. V usage is TRBV5-1 and J usage is TRBJ2-3; 10 bases line up with TRBD2. The CDR3 covers 15 residues. The germline CDR1 and CDR2 sequences are SGHRS and YFSETQ. Trimming removed 2 bases from V and 1 base from J; junction bases left unmatched: 1. DNA for the CDR3: TGCGCCAGCAGCTTAGGGACTAGCGGCACAGATACGCAGTATTTT. Residues: CASSLGTSGTDTQYF.

This chain's CDR3 is CASSLRGGLLEQYF. The CDR3 DNA reads as TGTGCCAGCAGCTTGCGTGGAGGCCTCTTGGAGCAGTACTTC. The chain uses TRBV5-4 and TRBJ2-7, with D possibly being TRBD2 (5 bases). The germline gives CDR1 SGHNT, CDR2 YYREEE (reference sequence). V lost 1 base and J 7 bases, leaving 15 bases between the germline ends. This CDR3 contains 14 residues.

The rearrangement links TRBV6-1 to TRBJ2-7, with D possibly TRBD1 on 6 matching bases. Germline V gives CDR1 MNHNS, CDR2 SASEGT. The CDR3 sequence is 15 residues long. Trimming removed 1 base from V and 7 bases from J, with 17 bases in between. The CDR3 region is CASSEGAGVLGEQYF. The DNA for the CDR3 is TGTGCCAGCAGTGAAGGGGCAGGGGTATTGGGGGAGCAGTACTTC.

The chain's CDR3 is CASSQRQGAEEKLFF. DNA of the CDR3: TGTGCCAGCAGCCAAAGACAGGGGGCGGAAGAAAAACTGTTTTTT. The genes are TRBV4-2 and TRBJ1-4; 10 nucleotides agree with TRBD1. Germline-derived CDR1 and CDR2 are LGHNA and YNFKEQ. With V trimmed by 2 bases and J by 8 bases, 5 bases remained unmatched. The CDR3 runs 15 residues.

The rearrangement joins TRBV6-2 or TRBV6-3 to TRBJ1-5; possibly TRBD1 for D (5 bases). V gave up 0 bases and J gave up 5 bases, with 14 bases separating them. Germline assignment: CDR1 MNHEY and CDR2 SVGEGT. The CDR3 length is 16 residues. The CDR3 sequence: CASSYSTDKPDQPQHF. As DNA, the CDR3 is TGTGCCAGCAGTTACTCGACAGATAAACCCGATCAGCCCCAGCATTTT.

The chain carries TRBV19 and TRBJ1-1; 7 bases align to TRBD1. V lost 3 bases and J lost 0; bases outside the gene matches: 4. Germline assignment: CDR1 LNHDA and CDR2 SQIVND (reference sequence). The CDR3 totals 15 residues. CDR3 sequence: CASSIRQGVNTEAFF. The CDR3 DNA reads TGTGCCAGTAGTATCAGACAGGGTGTGAACACTGAAGCTTTCTTT.

The rearrangement joins TRBV15 to TRBJ1-1; 8 nucleotides match TRBD1. V was pared by 0 bases and J by 3 bases, with 3 bases of the junction left unmatched. Germline loops: CDR1 LNHNV, CDR2 YYDKDF (reference sequence). The CDR3 sequence is 15 residues long. This CDR3 is CATSRDPTGDTEAFF. Here the CDR3 DNA reads TGTGCCACCAGCAGAGATCCGACAGGGGACACTGAAGCTTTCTTT.

The chain recombines TRBV18 with TRBJ2-1; 8 nucleotides match TRBD1. V was clipped by 4 bases and J by 0 bases; unmatched bases: 5. Germline values: CDR1 KGHSH, CDR2 LQKENI. The CDR3 is made up of 16 amino acids. This chain's CDR3 is CASSLNGQGSYNEQFF. For the CDR3, the DNA is TGTGCCAGCTCACTTAACGGACAGGGCTCCTACAATGAGCAGTTCTTC.

The chain joins TRBV5-1 to TRBJ2-1, with a possible D match to TRBD2 (6 bases). The CDR3 totals 14 residues. Trimming removed 4 bases from V and 1 base from J, with 9 bases in between. Germline V gene sequence: CDR1 SGHRS, CDR2 YFSETQ. DNA for the CDR3: TGCGCCAGCAGCCCGACTAGTTCCTACAATGAGCAGTTCTTC. It encodes CASSPTSSYNEQFF.

The V and J genes are TRBV24-1 and TRBJ2-2; weak D call: TRBD2 (6 bases). Germline loops: CDR1 KGHDR, CDR2 SFDVKD. The CDR3 consists of 13 residues. Trimming left V 10 bases short and J 4 bases short, with 12 bases between. The CDR3 loop is CATGGFGTGELFF. CDR3 nucleotide sequence: TGTGCCACGGGGGGATTTGGCACCGGGGAGCTGTTTTTT.

The chain employs TRBV18 and TRBJ1-2; D is undetermined. The length of the CDR3 is 14 residues. V lost 1 base, J lost 9 bases, and 15 bases lay in between. From germline, CDR1 is KGHSH and CDR2 LQKENI. This CDR3 is CASSPLDGTESYTF. The CDR3 DNA follows: TGTGCCAGCTCACCACTAGATGGTACAGAGAGCTACACCTTC.

Note on this clone: Other DNA sequences in this specimen translate into the identical CDR3. The chain links TRBV7-2 to TRBJ2-2, with D possibly TRBD2 on 6 matching bases. V was pared by 0 bases and J by 1 base, with 6 bases between. The CDR3 covers 15 residues. CDR1 is SGHTA and CDR2 is FQGNSA in the germline V gene. The CDR3 DNA follows: TGTGCCAGCAGCTTAGCGGGAGGGAACACCGGGGAGCTGTTTTTT. It codes for CASSLAGGNTGELFF.

CDR3 residues: CASSAGPSYEQYF. CDR3 DNA sequence: TGCGCCAGCAGTGCAGGTCCGTCCTACGAGCAGTACTTC. This chain links TRBV10-1 with TRBJ2-7; D is unresolved. Germline V gene sequence: CDR1 WNHNN, CDR2 SYGVQD (reference sequence). CDR3 length: 13 amino acids. The V end lost 4 bases, the J end lost 1 base, and 8 bases lay between the germline ends.

This clone appeared a single time. This chain connects TRBV14 to TRBJ2-3; D is unclear. Trimming took off 1 base at V and 1 base at J, with 6 bases between the two ends. The CDR3 runs 14 residues. In germline, CDR1 is SGHDN, CDR2 FVKESK. CDR3 in amino acids: CASSQGLGTDTQYF. CDR3 sequence (DNA): TGTGCCAGCAGCCAAGGCCTTGGCACAGATACGCAGTATTTT.

The chain is built from TRBV2 and TRBJ2-2; no reliable D call. The CDR3 covers 12 residues. Trimming shortened V by 4 bases and J by 6 bases, and 6 bases separated the two germline ends. Germline-derived CDR1 and CDR2 are SNHLY and FYNNEI. The CDR3 region is CASSGMAGELFF. The CDR3 nucleotides read TGTGCCAGCAGTGGCATGGCCGGGGAGCTGTTTTTT.

The chain couples TRBV5-5 to TRBJ2-1, with 9 bases identical to TRBD2. V trimming: 0 bases; J trimming: 3 bases; junction bases outside the gene matches: 4. Germline V gene data show CDR1 as SGHKS and CDR2 as YYEKEE (reference sequence). The CDR3 has 16 amino acids. The CDR3 sequence is CASSLDGLAYYNEQFF. The CDR3 nucleotides are TGTGCCAGCAGCTTGGATGGACTAGCGTACTACAATGAGCAGTTCTTC.

There are a few counts of this clone. V usage is TRBV10-3 and J usage is TRBJ1-2; D call uncertain. This CDR3 is built from 13 residues. Per germline, CDR1 ENHRY and CDR2 SYGVKD. V was trimmed by 7 bases and J by 6 bases, leaving 15 bases between them. CDR3: CAIKQGSSDGYTF. In nucleotides, the CDR3 is TGTGCCATCAAACAAGGGAGTTCGGATGGCTACACCTTC.

Remarks on this clone: This same CDR3 is encoded by further DNA sequences in the sample. V and J are TRBV30 and TRBJ1-5; a weak D match, TRBD1 (6 bases). The V gene's germline CDR1 is GTSNPN and CDR2 SVGIG (reference sequence). Trimming pared 0 bases from V and 7 bases from J, leaving 13 bases between. The CDR3 consists of 14 residues. CDR3 sequence: CAWSVNGGRQPQHF. In nucleotides, the CDR3 is TGTGCCTGGAGTGTTAACGGGGGCCGCCAGCCCCAGCATTTT.

V is TRBV21-1 and J is TRBJ2-3; the listed D gene, TRBD2, was not tested against the DNA. TRBV21-1 is a pseudogene. The CDR3 length is 14 residues. In DNA form, the CDR3 reads TGTGCCAGCACCACGCGCCGTCGGGCAGATACGCAGTATTTT. Residues: CASTTRRRADTQYF.